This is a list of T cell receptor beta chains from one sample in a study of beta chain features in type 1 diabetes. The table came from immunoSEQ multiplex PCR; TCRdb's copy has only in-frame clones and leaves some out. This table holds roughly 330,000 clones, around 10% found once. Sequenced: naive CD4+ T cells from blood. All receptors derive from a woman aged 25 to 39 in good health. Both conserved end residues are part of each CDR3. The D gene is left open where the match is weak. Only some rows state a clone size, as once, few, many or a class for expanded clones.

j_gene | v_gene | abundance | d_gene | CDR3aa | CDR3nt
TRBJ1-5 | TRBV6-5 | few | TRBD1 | CASRRDRAGQPQHF | TGTGCCAGCAGACGCGACAGGGCGGGTCAGCCCCAGCATTTT
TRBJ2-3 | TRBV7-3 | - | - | CASSLAGRTDTQYF | TGTGCCAGCAGCTTAGCGGGACGCACAGATACGCAGTATTTT
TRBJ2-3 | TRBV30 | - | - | CAWNGGPSQYF | TGTGCCTGGAACGGGGGGCCCTCCCAGTATTTT
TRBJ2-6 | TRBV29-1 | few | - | CSVGDRGPSGANVLTF | TGCAGCGTTGGTGACCGGGGTCCCTCTGGGGCCAACGTCCTGACTTTC
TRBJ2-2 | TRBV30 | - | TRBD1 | CAWTRTGTGELFF | TGTGCCTGGACCCGGACAGGGACCGGGGAGCTGTTTTTT
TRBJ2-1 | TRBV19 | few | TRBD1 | CASSMEGQGFDEQFF | TGTGCCAGTAGTATGGAGGGACAGGGGTTTGATGAGCAGTTCTTC
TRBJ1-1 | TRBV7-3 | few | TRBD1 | CASSQQGADTEAFF | TGTGCCAGCAGCCAACAGGGGGCGGACACTGAAGCTTTCTTT
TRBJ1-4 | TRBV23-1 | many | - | CASSQSEWGELFF | TGCGCCAGCAGTCAATCCGAGTGGGGGGAACTGTTTTTT
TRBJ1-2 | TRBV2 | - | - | CASSYQAGTYGYTF | TGTGCCAGCAGCTACCAAGCGGGCACCTATGGCTACACCTTC
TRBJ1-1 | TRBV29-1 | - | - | CSVESSTEAFF | TGCAGCGTTGAAAGTAGCACTGAAGCTTTCTTT
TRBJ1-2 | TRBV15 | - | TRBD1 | CATSIPGGVSYTF | TGTGCCACCTCAATTCCAGGGGGCGTCAGCTACACCTTC
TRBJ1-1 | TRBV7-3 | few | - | CASSYGGIGTEAFF | TGTGCCAGCAGCTATGGGGGGATAGGCACTGAAGCTTTCTTT
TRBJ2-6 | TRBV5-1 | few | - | CASGGTSGSGANVLTF | TGCGCCAGCGGCGGGACTTCTGGCTCTGGGGCCAACGTCCTGACTTTC